The 17 T cell receptor beta chains given below trace back to one sample, sequenced in a study of T cells after yellow fever vaccination. One entry per CDR3 protein results from TCRdb running MiXCR on the 5' RACE reads. The data hold about 120,000 distinct CDR3 sequences, with roughly 8.2% observed a single time. This specimen was CD8+ T cells sorted from PBMCs, taken on the day of the yellow fever booster vaccination. Receptor source: a man between 18 and 29 years old who received the YFV17D yellow fever vaccine.

The chain joins TRBV27 to TRBJ2-5; no definite D call. This CDR3 is built from 13 residues. CDR1 and CDR2 from the germline V gene are MNHEY and SMNVEV (reference sequence). V lost 6 bases, J lost 1 base, and 9 bases lay in between. CDR3: CASSRLSQETQYF. DNA for the CDR3: TGTGCCAGCAGCCGTCTGAGCCAAGAGACCCAGTACTTC.

This clonotype was seen ten or more times. This chain joins TRBV15 and TRBJ2-3, with D possibly being TRBD1 or TRBD2 (6 bases each). Germline CDR1 LNHNV, CDR2 YYDKDF (reference sequence). Deletions cut 1 base from V and 0 bases from J, with 17 bases between. This CDR3 region has 18 residues. CDR3 nucleotides: TGTGCCACCAGCAGAGTATCATTAAGGGGGGCCAGCACAGATACGCAGTATTTT. This gives the protein CATSRVSLRGASTDTQYF.

This clonotype showed up just a few times. The genes are TRBV7-9 and TRBJ2-7; TRBD1 aligns across 8 bases. This CDR3 comprises 15 residues. V lost 5 bases to trimming and J lost 1 base; unmatched junction nucleotides: 7. In germline, CDR1 is SEHNR, CDR2 FQNEAQ (reference sequence). As DNA, the CDR3 is TGTGCCAGCAGCCGATGGACAGGGTATTCCTACGAGCAGTACTTC. Amino acid sequence: CASSRWTGYSYEQYF.

The rearrangement links TRBV19 to TRBJ2-3; possible D gene TRBD1, 5 bases. The CDR3 consists of 13 residues. CDR1 and CDR2 (germline): LNHDA, SQIVND (reference sequence). V dropped 3 bases and J dropped 2 bases, with 6 bases sitting between them. The CDR3 DNA reads TGTGCCAGTAGTATGGACAACACAGATACGCAGTATTTT. Amino acids: CASSMDNTDTQYF.

This chain uses TRBV7-2 with TRBJ2-1; D is undetermined. This CDR3 region has 14 residues. V lost 1 base, J lost 5 bases, and 9 bases lay in between. From germline, CDR1 is SGHTA and CDR2 FQGNSA. The CDR3, as DNA: TGTGCCAGCAGCTTAGGAAGGAGAGACAATGAGCAGTTCTTC. Protein product: CASSLGRRDNEQFF.

This clonotype was seen at least ten times. V is TRBV15 and J is TRBJ2-2; 11 positions match TRBD1. Looked up from germline, CDR1 is LNHNV and CDR2 is YYDKDF (reference sequence). The CDR3 runs 14 residues. The junction had 1 base not matched to a gene; V was cut back by 5 bases and J by 5 bases. The CDR3 nucleotides are TGTGCCACCAGCGGGGACAGGGGGACCGGGGAGCTGTTTTTT. This gives the protein CATSGDRGTGELFF.

This chain joins TRBV7-6 and TRBJ2-4, with TRBD2 matching over 8 bases. This CDR3 comprises 15 residues. Germline V gives CDR1 SGHVS, CDR2 FNYEAQ. With V trimmed by 5 bases and J by 2 bases, 5 bases remained unmatched. CDR3 DNA sequence: TGTGCCAGCAGCCCCGGGGGGGATACCAAAAACATTCAGTACTTC. This encodes CASSPGGDTKNIQYF.

This clonotype was detected ten times or more. The chain links TRBV4-2 to TRBJ2-5, with TRBD2 identical over 12 bases. The CDR3 length is 19 residues. The germline CDR1 and CDR2 sequences are LGHNA and YNFKEQ. The trim removed 4 bases at V and 1 base at J, leaving 13 bases unmatched. The CDR3 DNA is TGTGCCAGCAGCCCCCGGGGCTACCGGGGACTAGCGGGCCAAGAGACCCAGTACTTC. Protein sequence: CASSPRGYRGLAGQETQYF.

This clonotype was recorded many times. The rearrangement joins TRBV15 to TRBJ2-3, with 7 bases aligning to TRBD1. Trimming took 3 bases from V and 0 from J; bases not matched to a gene: 3. CDR1 is LNHNV, CDR2 YYDKDF, per germline (reference sequence). The CDR3 covers 15 residues. The CDR3, as DNA: TGTGCCACCAGCAGGCCGGGACAGAGCACAGATACGCAGTATTTT. Amino acid sequence: CATSRPGQSTDTQYF.

This clonotype was seen repeatedly, ten times or more. The genes are TRBV4-1 and TRBJ2-3; D not certain. CDR3 length: 12 amino acids. Germline assignment: CDR1 MGHRA and CDR2 YSYEKL. With 1 base removed from V and 5 bases from J, the gap between germline ends came to 4 bases. The CDR3 is CASSQAGDTQYF. The CDR3 DNA follows: TGCGCCAGCAGCCAAGCGGGAGATACGCAGTATTTT.

This clonotype was seen ten or more times. V usage is TRBV7-9 and J usage is TRBJ2-5; TRBD2 aligns across 8 bases. J gave up 7 bases and V 4 bases, and 5 bases lay outside the gene matches. The length of the CDR3 is 13 residues. The germline V gene encodes CDR1 SEHNR and CDR2 FQNEAQ (reference sequence). This CDR3 reads CASSSGLEGTQYF. The CDR3 coding sequence is TGTGCCAGCAGCTCGGGACTAGAAGGGACCCAGTACTTC.

This clonotype has ten or more counts. The J gene is TRBJ1-4, the V gene TRBV25-1, with no clear D. The germline V gene encodes CDR1 MGHDK and CDR2 SYGVNS. V lost 4 bases and J lost 7, with 22 bases in between. This CDR3 comprises 17 residues. The CDR3 reads CASSVSEGEFEAEKLFF. The CDR3 bases are TGTGCCAGCAGTGTCTCGGAGGGCGAATTTGAGGCTGAAAAACTGTTTTTT.

The rearrangement joins TRBV12-3 or TRBV12-4 to TRBJ2-7, with 11 bases fitting TRBD2. The CDR3 is 15 amino acids. Germline trimming cut 3 bases from V and 1 base from J; bases unmatched to any gene: 2. The CDR3 sequence is CASSFRTSGSYEQYF. The DNA for the CDR3 is TGTGCCAGCAGTTTCAGGACTAGCGGGTCCTACGAGCAGTACTTC.

The sample holds many counts of this clonotype. The rearrangement links TRBV29-1 to TRBJ2-1; D gene ambiguous. Per germline, CDR1 SQVTM and CDR2 ANQGSEA. CDR3 length: 13 amino acids. Between the trimmed V and J ends, which lost 4 bases and 0 bases, there was a span of 7 bases. The CDR3 DNA sequence: TGCAGCGTTGTTGCCTTCTCCTACAATGAGCAGTTCTTC. This translates into CSVVAFSYNEQFF.

A few counts support this clonotype. This chain joins TRBV7-8 and TRBJ2-1, with 9 bases lining up with TRBD2. CDR1 is SGHVS and CDR2 is FQNEAQ in the germline V gene. The CDR3 spans 18 residues. With V trimmed by 7 bases and J by 4 bases, 17 bases remained unmatched. The CDR3 is CASIAGVAGASIYNEQFF. CDR3 DNA: TGTGCCAGCATAGCTGGCGTAGCGGGGGCCTCAATATACAATGAGCAGTTCTTC.

This chain uses TRBV27 with TRBJ2-7, with D maybe TRBD1 (5 bases). The CDR3 sequence is 15 residues long. V gave up 8 bases and J gave up 3 bases, with 20 bases separating them. Per the germline V gene, CDR1 is MNHEY and CDR2 is SMNVEV (reference sequence). The CDR3 DNA follows: TGTGCCAGCCAGAGGTCGCGGAAGGGGAACTACGAGCAGTACTTC. This gives the protein CASQRSRKGNYEQYF.

This clonotype appeared a few times. The chain couples TRBV13 to TRBJ1-1; a possible D gene is TRBD1 (5 bases). The germline CDR1 and CDR2 sequences are PRHDT and FYEKMQ (reference sequence). The CDR3 is 15 residues long. The ends were cut back, 0 bases at V and 7 bases at J, with 15 bases in the middle. The CDR3 DNA is TGTGCCAGCAGCTTAGGCTATAGGATGGGGGTTGAAGCTTTCTTT. Translated: CASSLGYRMGVEAFF.